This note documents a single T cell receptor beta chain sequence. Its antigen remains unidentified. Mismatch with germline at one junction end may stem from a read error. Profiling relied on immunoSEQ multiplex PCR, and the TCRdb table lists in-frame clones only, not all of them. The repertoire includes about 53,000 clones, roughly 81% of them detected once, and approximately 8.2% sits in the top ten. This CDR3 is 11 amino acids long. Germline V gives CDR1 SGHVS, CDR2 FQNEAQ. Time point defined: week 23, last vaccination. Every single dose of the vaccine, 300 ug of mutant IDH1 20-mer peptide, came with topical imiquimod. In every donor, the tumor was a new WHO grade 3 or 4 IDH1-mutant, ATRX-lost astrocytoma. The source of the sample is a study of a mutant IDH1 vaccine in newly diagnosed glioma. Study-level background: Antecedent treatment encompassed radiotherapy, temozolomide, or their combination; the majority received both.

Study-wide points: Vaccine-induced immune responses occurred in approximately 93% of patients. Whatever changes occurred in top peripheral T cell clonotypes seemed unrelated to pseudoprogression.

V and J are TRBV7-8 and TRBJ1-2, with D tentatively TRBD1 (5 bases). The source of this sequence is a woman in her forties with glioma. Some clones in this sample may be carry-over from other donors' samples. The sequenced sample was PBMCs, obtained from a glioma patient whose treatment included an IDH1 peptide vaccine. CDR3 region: CASSLGRGASF. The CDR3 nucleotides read TGTGCCAGCAGCTTGGGACGAGGGGCTTCCTTC.